This T cell receptor beta chain was sequenced in a study of blood T cell repertoires in COVID-19. Study overall: The United States, Italy and Spain were the sources of the acute and convalescent COVID-19 samples.

CDR3 length: 16 residues. J was trimmed by 7 bases and V by 1 base; bases with no gene match: 9. Germline V gene sequence: CDR1 SGHTA, CDR2 FQGNSA. Libraries were prepared by immunoSEQ multiplex PCR; TCRdb keeps only in-frame clonotypes and omits some of them. The table includes 490,000 or so clones, around 87% detected once. This clone appeared a single time. Participant-reported clinical history was the basis for cohort assignment. Recovered status applied to Cohort 3 donors who had two consecutive negative PCRs. It also applied to those with clearance or with symptom resolution. The chain combines TRBV7-2 with TRBJ2-4, with TRBD2 matching 8 bases. Sequenced sample: PBMCs or T cells enriched from blood (not recorded which). This receptor was identified in a middle-aged woman who had recovered from COVID-19. Here the CDR3 DNA reads TGTGCCAGCAGCTTAGGAACGGGAGGGCCCGGGAACATTCAGTACTTC. Translated: CASSLGTGGPGNIQYF.